The 16 T cell receptor beta chains below were found in one sample sequenced in a study of T cell changes during pregnancy in multiple sclerosis. Sequencing was performed with immunoSEQ multiplex PCR; in TCRdb, only in-frame clones are kept and a portion is missing. The repertoire has roughly 40,000 clones, 80% to 90% of them found once; the top ten carry roughly 0.5%. The sequences come from CD4+ T cells from peripheral blood mononuclear cells, collected in the first trimester of pregnancy. The receptors here all came from a female donor with multiple sclerosis, enrolled in a pregnancy study.

The V gene is TRBV25-1, the J gene TRBJ1-2; maybe TRBD1 (6 bases). There are 14 residues in the CDR3. V shed 3 bases and J shed 2 bases, with 10 bases lying between them. CDR1 is MGHDK and CDR2 is SYGVNS in the germline V gene. The CDR3 DNA sequence: TGTGCCAGCAGTGATGCAGGGACAAACTATGGCTACACCTTC. Residues: CASSDAGTNYGYTF.

The chain recombines TRBV5-1 with TRBJ2-1; tentative D call: TRBD1 (6 bases). The CDR3 covers 15 residues. Looked up from germline, CDR1 is SGHRS and CDR2 is YFSETQ. V shed 4 bases and J shed 0 bases, with 11 bases lying between them. Here the CDR3 DNA reads TGCGCCAGCAGCACGGACAGTAGCTCCTACAATGAGCAGTTCTTC. As protein: CASSTDSSSYNEQFF.

The rearrangement joins TRBV7-9 to TRBJ2-3; D may be TRBD2 (6 bases). The CDR3 is 15 residues long. Germline V gene lookup returns CDR1 SEHNR and CDR2 FQNEAQ (reference sequence). V lost 3 bases, J lost 2 bases, and 12 bases lay in between. Here the CDR3 reads CASSFPSGVTDTQYF. CDR3 in DNA: TGTGCCAGCAGCTTCCCTTCGGGGGTCACAGATACGCAGTATTTT.

The J gene is TRBJ1-4, the V gene TRBV29-1; 7 positions agree with TRBD1. Trimming took 4 bases from V and 8 from J; bases not matched to a gene: 10. Looked up from germline, CDR1 is SQVTM and CDR2 is ANQGSEA. The CDR3 totals 14 residues. CDR3 coding DNA: TGCAGCGTTGTAAAGGAGGGGGCCGACGAAAAACTGTTTTTT. Its translation: CSVVKEGADEKLFF.

This chain links TRBV19 with TRBJ2-1; 8 positions match TRBD2. Trimming took 6 bases from V and 7 from J; bases not matched to a gene: 8. Germline CDR1 is LNHDA and CDR2 is SQIVND (reference sequence). The CDR3 has 14 residues. In DNA form, the CDR3 reads TGTGCCAGTAGGAACCGCGGGAGGACAAATGAGCAGTTCTTC. Encoded protein: CASRNRGRTNEQFF.

The genes are TRBV6-6 and TRBJ2-2; 11 bases map to TRBD1. From germline, CDR1 is MNHNY and CDR2 SVGAGI (reference sequence). The CDR3 extends over 13 amino acids. Germline trimming cut 8 bases from V and 5 bases from J; bases unmatched to any gene: 1. The CDR3 nucleotides read TGTGCCAGCGGACAGGGGGCGACCGGGGAGCTGTTTTTT. Translation gives CASGQGATGELFF.

The J gene is TRBJ2-1, the V gene TRBV4-2, with 13 bases fitting TRBD2. CDR3 size: 20 residues. Germline values: CDR1 LGHNA, CDR2 YNFKEQ. V was clipped by 1 base and J by 0 bases; unmatched bases: 9. CDR3 protein: CASSQGRLAGGPSSYNEQFF. CDR3 bases: TGTGCCAGCAGCCAAGGGAGACTAGCGGGGGGCCCAAGCTCCTACAATGAGCAGTTCTTC.

This rearrangement joins TRBV7-8 to TRBJ2-2, with 10 nucleotides matching TRBD2. J lost 0 bases, V lost 3 bases, and 1 base had no gene match. This CDR3 is 16 amino acids long. Per the germline V gene, CDR1 is SGHVS and CDR2 is FQNEAQ. This CDR3 reads CASSFSGGTNTGELFF. The CDR3 DNA sequence: TGTGCCAGCAGCTTTAGCGGGGGGACGAACACCGGGGAGCTGTTTTTT.

The chain links TRBV27 to TRBJ2-1, with TRBD1 identical over 11 bases. V lost 6 bases, J lost 7 bases, and 2 bases stayed unmatched. CDR3 length: 13 amino acids. CDR1 MNHEY and CDR2 SMNVEV come from the germline V gene (reference sequence). The CDR3 spells CASRGTGGNEQFF. CDR3 sequence (DNA): TGTGCCAGCAGAGGGACAGGGGGTAATGAGCAGTTCTTC.

This clone came up a few times. This rearrangement joins TRBV5-1 to TRBJ2-3, with 7 nucleotides matching TRBD2. Germline V gene lookup returns CDR1 SGHRS and CDR2 YFSETQ. This CDR3 spans 14 amino acids. Germline trimming cut 3 bases from V and 4 bases from J; bases unmatched to any gene: 5. In DNA form, the CDR3 reads TGCGCCAGCAGCTGGGGGGGTTATGCAGATACGCAGTATTTT. It codes for CASSWGGYADTQYF.

This sequence joins TRBV5-8 and TRBJ1-4; no clear D gene. CDR1 SGHTS and CDR2 YDEGEE come from the germline V gene. The CDR3 has 15 amino acids. V lost 4 bases and J lost 3, with 13 bases in between. The CDR3 region is CASSPTGGSNEKLFF. DNA of the CDR3: TGTGCCAGCAGCCCAACCGGCGGGTCTAATGAAAAACTGTTTTTT.

The V call is TRBV19, the J call TRBJ2-2; 9 nucleotides match TRBD2. In germline, CDR1 is LNHDA, CDR2 SQIVND (reference sequence). The CDR3 is 18 amino acids. V was clipped by 10 bases and J by 4 bases; unmatched bases: 19. The CDR3 DNA reads TGTGCCACCAAACGAGGGCTAGCGGGGACTTCGTCCACCGGGGAGCTGTTTTTT. Translation: CATKRGLAGTSSTGELFF. Using reference TRBV19 and TRBJ2-2 for the parts outside the CDR3, the full variable domain is DGGITQSPKYLFRKEGQNVTLSCEQNLNHDAMYWYRQDPGQGLRLIYYSQIVNDFQKGDIAEGYSVSREKKESFPLTVTSAQKNPTAFYLCATKRGLAGTSSTGELFFGEGSRLTVL.

The chain combines TRBV10-3 with TRBJ2-2; TRBD2 aligns across 11 bases. The germline gives CDR1 ENHRY, CDR2 SYGVKD. The CDR3 covers 15 residues. V lost 4 bases and J lost 6; bases outside the gene matches: 4. Here the CDR3 DNA reads TGTGCCATCAGTGTTCTAGCGGGGGGATCCGGGGAGCTGTTTTTT. This translates into CAISVLAGGSGELFF.

This clone was observed once. The J gene is TRBJ1-5, the V gene TRBV21-1. TRBV21-1 is a documented pseudogene. CDR3 size: 16 residues. This chain's CDR3 is CASSNHRARRGQPQHF. The CDR3 bases are TGTGCCAGCAGCAACCACCGGGCCCGTCGGGGTCAGCCCCAGCATTTT.

The CDR3 region is CASSLGQGGGGYTF. CDR3 coding DNA: TGTGCCAGCAGCTTGGGACAGGGTGGAGGTGGCTACACCTTC. The chain employs TRBV7-6 and TRBJ1-2; 9 nucleotides agree with TRBD1. Per germline, CDR1 SGHVS and CDR2 FNYEAQ. V lost 3 bases and J lost 7; bases outside the gene matches: 6. CDR3 length: 14 amino acids.

This chain joins TRBV5-1 and TRBJ1-2; 9 bases map to TRBD1. The CDR3 has 15 residues. V shed 3 bases, J shed 4 bases, and the junction held 7 bases outside the gene matches. Per germline, CDR1 SGHRS and CDR2 YFSETQ. CDR3 in DNA: TGCGCCAGCAGCTCCTCGACAGGGGGTGTCTATGGCTACACCTTC. Its protein product is CASSSSTGGVYGYTF.